The next 8 T cell receptor beta chains were all read from a single sample in a study of OX40 agonist ivuxolimab in advanced cancers. Sequencing used immunoSEQ multiplex PCR; TCRdb keeps in-frame clones, though not all of them. The sample lists 6,500 to 9,000 clones; less than 90% were seen once. Sequenced material: CD4+ or CD8+ T cells sorted from blood, taken in a trial of the OX40 agonist ivuxolimab. All receptors derive from an adult with an advanced solid tumor such as melanoma, head and neck, liver or kidney cancer.

V and J are TRBV4-1 and TRBJ2-7; 10 bases are shared with TRBD1. The CDR3 is 15 residues long. Trimming removed 5 bases from V and 0 bases from J; junction bases left unmatched: 4. Germline V gene data show CDR1 as MGHRA and CDR2 as YSYEKL. CDR3 in DNA: TGCGCCAGCAGCAACCGGGACAGGGGCTCCTACGAGCAGTACTTC. As protein: CASSNRDRGSYEQYF.

The V call is TRBV11-1, the J call TRBJ2-5; tentatively, D is TRBD2 (5 bases). The CDR3 sequence is 16 residues long. CDR1 and CDR2 from the germline V gene are SGHAT and FQDESV (reference sequence). The germline V and J ends were trimmed by 5 bases and 5 bases, with 21 bases remaining between them. The CDR3 region is CASSRDLLKNVETQYF. CDR3 coding DNA: TGTGCCAGCAGCCGGGATCTCCTTAAGAACGTGGAGACCCAGTACTTC.

The rearrangement uses TRBV11-2 and TRBJ1-1; D gene uncertain. The CDR3 is made up of 14 amino acids. V shed 1 base and J shed 1 base, with 7 bases lying between them. CDR1 and CDR2 (germline): SGHAT, FQNNGV. CDR3: CASSLGRENTEAFF. CDR3 coding DNA: TGTGCCAGCAGCTTAGGTCGGGAGAACACTGAAGCTTTCTTT.

The genes are TRBV2 and TRBJ2-3; D is ambiguous. CDR1 SNHLY and CDR2 FYNNEI come from the germline V gene. CDR3 length: 13 amino acids. Trimming took 8 bases from V and 0 from J, leaving 9 bases between them. CDR3 in DNA: TGTGCCAGCGTAGAACCTAGCACAGATACGCAGTATTTT. This translates into CASVEPSTDTQYF.

A single count supports this clone. J is TRBJ2-7 and V is TRBV27, with TRBD2 matching 7 bases. CDR3 size: 12 residues. Germline CDR1 MNHEY, CDR2 SMNVEV (reference sequence). V was clipped by 8 bases and J by 3 bases; unmatched bases: 4. The chain's CDR3 is CASGLAVYEQYF. As DNA, the CDR3 is TGTGCCAGCGGGCTAGCGGTCTACGAGCAGTACTTC.

The genes are TRBV28 and TRBJ2-5; 9 positions agree with TRBD2. V shed 7 bases and J 5 bases; nucleotides not matched to a gene: 11. Per germline, CDR1 MDHEN and CDR2 SYDVKM. The CDR3 runs 15 residues. As DNA, the CDR3 is TGTGCCAGCACCCCGCCGGGACTAGCCCAGGAGACCCAGTACTTC. Translation: CASTPPGLAQETQYF.

The chain links TRBV15 to TRBJ2-7; D might be TRBD2 (5 bases). Germline CDR1 and CDR2: LNHNV and YYDKDF (reference sequence). V lost 0 bases and J lost 0, with 9 bases in between. The CDR3 extends over 15 amino acids. CDR3 sequence (DNA): TGTGCCACCAGCAGAGATCGTCTAGCCTCCTACGAGCAGTACTTC. Its protein is CATSRDRLASYEQYF. The variable domain in full, completed from reference TRBV15 and TRBJ2-7, reads DAMVIQNPRYQVTQFGKPVTLSCSQTLNHNVMYWYQQKSSQAPKLLFHYYDKDFNNEADTPDNFQSRRPNTSFCFLDIRSPGLGDTAMYLCATSRDRLASYEQYFGPGTRLTVT.

This clone was detected only a few times. The chain employs TRBV29-1 and TRBJ2-1; 14 bases map to TRBD2. The CDR3 extends over 16 amino acids. Unmatched junction bases numbered 4, after V lost 5 bases and J lost 1 base. From germline, CDR1 is SQVTM and CDR2 ANQGSEA. In DNA, the CDR3 is TGCAGCGTTCCCGGGACTAGCGGGAGATCCTACAATGAGCAGTTCTTC. The encoded protein is CSVPGTSGRSYNEQFF.